This T cell receptor (beta chain) was sequenced during a study of T cells in Graves' hyperthyroidism and ophthalmopathy. Diagnoses rested on clinical symptoms, serum thyroxine and TRAb, thyroid ultrasound and orbital computed tomography. A few counts support this clonotype. Its antigen remains unknown. The length of the CDR3 is 13 residues. Germline V gene lookup returns CDR1 DFQATT and CDR2 SNEGSKA (reference sequence). V dropped 6 bases and J dropped 6; count of bases not matched to a gene: 10. TCR beta CDR3 regions were amplified from RNA transcripts. The HTBI primer set was used in a first-round RT-PCR of the TCR CDR3. MiXCR, applied by TCRdb to the multiplex PCR reads, yields one record per CDR3 protein. Found here are under 650,000 distinct CDR3 sequences, around 15% of them singletons; the top ten hold 3.8%. The study, taken as a whole, reports: Ophthalmopathy got predicted by the model a median about six months before its onset.

The chain recombines TRBV20-1 with TRBJ2-7, with TRBD1 matching 8 bases. Sample: blood. The sequence was collected from a woman in her thirties with Graves' hyperthyroidism. The CDR3 DNA follows: TGCAGTGCCCAACCGGACAGGGATTCCGAGCAGTACTTC. Protein sequence: CSAQPDRDSEQYF.